The 3 T cell receptor beta chains given below trace back to one sample, sequenced in a study of T cell responses to AZD1222 COVID-19 vaccine. The table came from immunoSEQ multiplex PCR; TCRdb's copy has only in-frame clones and leaves some out. The data show about 140,000 clones, with 80% to 90% seen just once and 2.5% to 3% held by the top ten. Sequenced material: peripheral blood, taken on day 0 of AZD1222 vaccination. Receptors were obtained from an adult in good health.

The chain joins TRBV2 to TRBJ1-5, with D uncertain. Trimming pared 7 bases from V and 2 bases from J, leaving 15 bases between. The CDR3 is 15 residues long. Germline V CDR1 and CDR2: SNHLY, FYNNEI. The CDR3 nucleotides are TGTGCCAGCAATAGGGCCCTCGGCGGCAATCAGCCCCAGCATTTT. This gives the protein CASNRALGGNQPQHF.

V usage is TRBV5-4 and J usage is TRBJ1-2; the match to TRBD1 covers 8 bases. V lost 4 bases to trimming and J lost 6 bases; unmatched junction nucleotides: 8. CDR1 SGHNT and CDR2 YYREEE come from the germline V gene (reference sequence). CDR3 length: 14 amino acids. The CDR3 loop is CASSPAGGGDGYTF. The CDR3 nucleotides are TGTGCCAGCAGCCCGGCAGGGGGCGGTGATGGCTACACCTTC.

V usage is TRBV2 and J usage is TRBJ1-3; 9 nucleotides line up with TRBD1. V was pared by 4 bases and J by 4 bases, with 11 bases of the junction left unmatched. CDR1 and CDR2 from the germline V gene are SNHLY and FYNNEI. This CDR3 is built from 17 residues. CDR3 nucleotides: TGTGCCAGCAGTGCGGGACAGGGTCGCCAGAGGGGAAACACCATATATTTT. It encodes CASSAGQGRQRGNTIYF.